These 2 T cell receptor beta chains came from one sample sequenced in a study of blood T cell repertoires in COVID-19. Here immunoSEQ multiplex PCR was the method, and the copy in TCRdb shows in-frame clones only, minus some. The table has about 190,000 clones, 84% seen once. The specimen sequenced was peripheral blood. All receptors derive from a woman aged 65 to 85 with active or convalescent COVID-19.

The V call is TRBV6-5, the J call TRBJ2-1; D gene uncertain. V was shortened by 3 bases and J by 9 bases, with 12 bases between the two germline ends. The CDR3 length is 13 residues. The germline V gene encodes CDR1 MNHEY and CDR2 SVGAGI. The CDR3 region has the DNA TGTGCCAGCAGTTATGTGGCGGTCGGTGAGCAGTTCTTC. Translated, it gives CASSYVAVGEQFF.

The chain is built from TRBV2 and TRBJ1-2, with TRBD1 matching over 8 bases. V shed 7 bases, J shed 4 bases, and the junction held 5 bases outside the gene matches. CDR1 and CDR2 from the germline V gene are SNHLY and FYNNEI. The CDR3 sequence is 13 residues long. CDR3 in amino acids: CASKKDRAYGYTF. Here the CDR3 DNA reads TGTGCCAGCAAGAAGGACAGGGCCTATGGCTACACCTTC.